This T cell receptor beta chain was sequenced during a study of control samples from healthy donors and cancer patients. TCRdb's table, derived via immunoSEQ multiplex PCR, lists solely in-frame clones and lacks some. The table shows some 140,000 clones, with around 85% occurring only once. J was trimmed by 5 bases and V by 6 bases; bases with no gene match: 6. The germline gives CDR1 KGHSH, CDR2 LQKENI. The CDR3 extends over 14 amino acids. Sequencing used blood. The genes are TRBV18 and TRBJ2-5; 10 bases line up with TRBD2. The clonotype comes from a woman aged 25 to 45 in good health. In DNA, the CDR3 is TGTGCCAGCTCCCCTAGCGGGAGATGGGAGACCCAGTACTTC. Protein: CASSPSGRWETQYF.